A single sample gave rise to the 19 T cell receptor beta chains below, sequenced in a study of PD-L1 blockade in urothelial cancer. Sequencing was performed with immunoSEQ multiplex PCR; in TCRdb, only in-frame clones are kept and a portion is missing. The sample has around 110,000 clones, approximately 90% seen once; the top ten hold roughly 1.8%. The sample's time point: peripheral blood 6 weeks after treatment start. The sequenced sample was PBMCs, obtained around atezolizumab (anti-PD-L1) treatment. These receptors all come from a man aged 55 to 70 with urothelial cancer.

The chain uses TRBV7-6 and TRBJ2-2, with 16 bases aligning to TRBD2. Germline loops: CDR1 SGHVS, CDR2 FNYEAQ. The CDR3 totals 19 residues. Trimming removed 2 bases from V and 0 bases from J; junction bases left unmatched: 3. The CDR3 protein is CASSLTGTSGGANTGELFF. The CDR3 nucleotides read TGTGCCAGCAGCTTAACCGGGACTAGCGGGGGGGCGAACACCGGGGAGCTGTTTTTT.

The chain's CDR3 is CASSPPRQGADEQYF. The CDR3 DNA is TGTGCCAGCTCACCACCGAGACAGGGGGCGGACGAGCAGTACTTC. The J gene is TRBJ2-7, the V gene TRBV18; 10 bases map to TRBD1. In germline, CDR1 is KGHSH, CDR2 LQKENI. The ends lost 0 bases at V and 5 bases at J; junction bases unmatched: 4. This CDR3 is built from 15 residues.

The genes are TRBV10-3 and TRBJ1-3, with a possible D match to TRBD1 (5 bases). The V and J ends lost 8 bases and 7 bases respectively, with 9 bases between them. Germline CDR1 and CDR2: ENHRY and SYGVKD. The CDR3 contains 11 residues. For the CDR3, the DNA is TGTGCCATCTCGGGGGGGAACACCATATATTTT. This encodes CAISGGNTIYF.

The V gene is TRBV5-1, the J gene TRBJ2-7; the match to TRBD1 covers 10 bases. Germline-derived CDR1 and CDR2 are SGHRS and YFSETQ. The CDR3 is 15 amino acids. After removal of 9 bases from V and 3 bases from J, the junction contained 12 bases not matched to a gene. This CDR3 reads CATQFGQGGLYEQYF. For the CDR3, the DNA is TGCGCCACCCAGTTTGGACAGGGGGGACTCTACGAGCAGTACTTC. Based on the CDR3 plus reference TRBV5-1 and TRBJ2-7, the full variable domain is KAGVTQTPRYLIKTRGQQVTLSCSPISGHRSVSWYQQTPGQGLQFLFEYFSETQRNKGNFPGRFSGRQFSNSRSEMNVSTLELGDSALYLCATQFGQGGLYEQYFGPGTRLTVT.

In its sample, this clone was seen a few times. The V gene is TRBV9, the J gene TRBJ2-7; TRBD2 aligns across 12 bases. The trim removed 3 bases at V and 5 bases at J, leaving 6 bases unmatched. Germline values: CDR1 SGDLS, CDR2 YYNGEE. This CDR3 has 15 amino acids. The CDR3 bases are TGTGCCAGCAGCGCCGGACTAGCGGGACCCCACGAGCAGTACTTC. Its translation is CASSAGLAGPHEQYF.

CDR3 in amino acids: CASSKKCPSGQGIQPQHF. The CDR3, as DNA: TGTGCCAGCAGCAAAAAATGCCCCTCGGGACAGGGTATCCAGCCCCAGCATTTT. The J gene is TRBJ1-5, the V gene TRBV21-1; the table's D call, TRBD1, has no DNA check behind it. TRBV21-1 is marked as a pseudogene. The CDR3 consists of 18 residues.

V and J are TRBV29-1 and TRBJ2-7; 11 nucleotides agree with TRBD1. The length of the CDR3 is 13 residues. J was trimmed by 6 bases and V by 7 bases; bases with no gene match: 8. The germline gives CDR1 SQVTM, CDR2 ANQGSEA. The CDR3 sequence: CSAYGQGATEQYF. As DNA, the CDR3 is TGCAGCGCTTATGGACAGGGGGCAACCGAGCAGTACTTC.

This clone was detected once. This chain links TRBV4-1 with TRBJ1-5; tentatively, D is TRBD1 (6 bases). Trimming left V 5 bases short and J 4 bases short, with 15 bases between. The CDR3 extends over 15 amino acids. CDR1 and CDR2 (germline): MGHRA, YSYEKL. CDR3 region: CASSMGQLGNQPQHF. The CDR3 DNA follows: TGCGCCAGCAGCATGGGACAATTAGGGAATCAGCCCCAGCATTTT.

This rearrangement joins TRBV7-9 to TRBJ2-7, with a possible D match to TRBD2 (5 bases). The CDR3 length is 13 residues. CDR1 is SEHNR, CDR2 FQNEAQ, per germline (reference sequence). V was trimmed by 5 bases and J by 2 bases, leaving 10 bases between them. The CDR3 protein is CASSRPGTYEQYF. Here the CDR3 DNA reads TGTGCCAGCAGCCGACCGGGAACCTACGAGCAGTACTTC.

The V call is TRBV4-3, the J call TRBJ2-5; TRBD2 might be the D (7 bases). The germline V gene encodes CDR1 LGHNA and CDR2 YSLEER. V lost 0 bases to trimming and J lost 5 bases, with 10 bases between them. The CDR3 spans 14 residues. The CDR3 nucleotides are TGCGCCAGCAGCCAAGAGGGGGGGCCCGAGACCCAGTACTTC. It yields the protein CASSQEGGPETQYF.

The chain is built from TRBV19 and TRBJ1-5, with a tentative D call TRBD1 (5 bases). Germline lookup yields CDR1 LNHDA and CDR2 SQIVND (reference sequence). V lost 7 bases and J lost 3, with 10 bases in between. This CDR3 has 13 amino acids. In DNA, the CDR3 is TGTGCCAGTACGGACACCCTCAATCAGCCCCAGCATTTT. It translates to CASTDTLNQPQHF. Full variable domain (remainder filled in from reference TRBV19 and TRBJ1-5): DGGITQSPKYLFRKEGQNVTLSCEQNLNHDAMYWYRQDPGQGLRLIYYSQIVNDFQKGDIAEGYSVSREKKESFPLTVTSAQKNPTAFYLCASTDTLNQPQHFGDGTRLSIL.

The chain has TRBV4-3 and TRBJ1-5; D is unresolved. The CDR3 is 13 residues long. The ends were cut back, 0 bases at V and 3 bases at J, with 3 bases in the middle. Germline V CDR1 and CDR2: LGHNA, YSLEER. CDR3 sequence: CASSQDYNQPQHF. CDR3 DNA: TGCGCCAGCAGCCAAGATTACAATCAGCCCCAGCATTTT.

This chain connects TRBV5-1 to TRBJ1-1, with a tentative D call TRBD1 (5 bases). This CDR3 comprises 15 residues. Trimming left V 1 base short and J 3 bases short, with 13 bases between. The germline CDR1 and CDR2 sequences are SGHRS and YFSETQ. CDR3 region: CASSLRPGIDTEAFF. The CDR3 nucleotides are TGCGCCAGCAGCTTGAGGCCAGGGATTGACACTGAAGCTTTCTTT.

The chain joins TRBV19 to TRBJ1-2; TRBD1 might be the D (6 bases). Germline assignment: CDR1 LNHDA and CDR2 SQIVND (reference sequence). The CDR3 has 15 residues. V lost 7 bases, J lost 2 bases, and 17 bases lay in between. CDR3 amino acids: CASKVRGKGNYGYTF. The CDR3, as DNA: TGTGCCAGTAAAGTCAGGGGAAAAGGGAACTATGGCTACACCTTC.

The rearrangement joins TRBV27 to TRBJ1-2; the match to TRBD1 covers 9 bases. Germline CDR1 reads MNHEY; CDR2 reads SMNVEV (reference sequence). This CDR3 has 16 residues. Trimming took 8 bases from V and 1 from J; bases not matched to a gene: 11. The CDR3: CASAVDGDRVNYGYTF. The CDR3 coding sequence is TGTGCCAGCGCCGTCGACGGGGACAGGGTTAACTATGGCTACACCTTC.

This chain links TRBV2 with TRBJ2-3; the D gene is possibly TRBD1 (5 bases). This CDR3 spans 15 amino acids. The V gene's germline CDR1 is SNHLY and CDR2 FYNNEI. Between the trimmed V and J ends, which lost 4 bases and 0 bases, there was a span of 11 bases. The CDR3 region is CASSGSRASTDTQYF. In DNA form, the CDR3 reads TGTGCCAGCAGTGGGTCCAGGGCTAGCACAGATACGCAGTATTTT.

V and J are TRBV10-3 and TRBJ2-1; 7 bases are shared with TRBD1. Germline assignment: CDR1 ENHRY and CDR2 SYGVKD. V gave up 7 bases and J gave up 7 bases; unmatched junction bases: 7. This CDR3 spans 13 amino acids. CDR3 in DNA: TGTGCCATCAACAGACAGGGTGTGAATGAGCAGTTCTTC. Translation: CAINRQGVNEQFF.

This chain links TRBV30 with TRBJ2-3; 10 positions agree with TRBD2. The CDR3 has 15 residues. In germline, CDR1 is GTSNPN, CDR2 SVGIG (reference sequence). The V and J ends lost 2 bases and 4 bases, in that order; junction bases with no gene match: 6. This CDR3 reads CAWSNPSGRSDTQYF. Here the CDR3 DNA reads TGTGCCTGGAGTAACCCTAGCGGGAGATCAGATACGCAGTATTTT.

The gene calls are TRBV28 and TRBJ1-2; D unclear. V was shortened by 10 bases and J by 3 bases, with 15 bases between the two germline ends. Germline CDR1 MDHEN, CDR2 SYDVKM. The CDR3 loop spans 13 amino acids. The CDR3 DNA is TGTGCCACTAGCACCCCACAGTACTATGGCTACACCTTC. This translates into CATSTPQYYGYTF.